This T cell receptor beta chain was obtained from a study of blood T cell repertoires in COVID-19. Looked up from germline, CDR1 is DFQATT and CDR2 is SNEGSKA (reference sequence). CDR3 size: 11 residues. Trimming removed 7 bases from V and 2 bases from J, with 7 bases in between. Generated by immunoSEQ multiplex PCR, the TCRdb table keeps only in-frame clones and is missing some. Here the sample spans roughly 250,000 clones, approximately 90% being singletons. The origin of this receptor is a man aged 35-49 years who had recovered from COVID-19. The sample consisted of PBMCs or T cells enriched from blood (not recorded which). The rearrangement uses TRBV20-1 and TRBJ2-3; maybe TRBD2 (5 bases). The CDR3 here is CSGADTDTQYF. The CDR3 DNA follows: TGCAGTGGAGCGGACACAGATACGCAGTATTTT.